These 3 T cell receptor beta chains originate from one sample sequenced in a study of control samples from healthy donors and cancer patients. Libraries were prepared by immunoSEQ multiplex PCR; TCRdb keeps only in-frame clonotypes and omits some of them. Seen here are 65,000 to 95,000 clones, roughly 86% observed once, and the top ten hold about 18%. The sample comprised blood. These receptors came from a man aged 50 to 60 in good health.

This rearrangement joins TRBV11-1 to TRBJ2-7; 8 nucleotides match TRBD1. CDR1 SGHAT and CDR2 FQDESV come from the germline V gene (reference sequence). The CDR3 consists of 14 residues. The V gene end was trimmed by 5 bases and the J gene end by 6 bases; junction bases not matched to a gene: 9. Here the CDR3 DNA reads TGTGCCAGCAGCCAAGGGGCAGGGGGCCTCGAGCAGTACTTC. It translates to CASSQGAGGLEQYF.

This rearrangement joins TRBV5-6 to TRBJ2-1; the match to TRBD2 covers 8 bases. The CDR3 spans 15 residues. Germline V gives CDR1 SGHDT, CDR2 YYEEEE. V shed 4 bases, J shed 0 bases, and the junction held 3 bases outside the gene matches. The CDR3 nucleotides are TGTGCCAGCAGCGTGGGGACTAGCTCCTACAATGAGCAGTTCTTC. Translated: CASSVGTSSYNEQFF.

This clone has just one count. The rearrangement uses TRBV6-5 and TRBJ2-3; TRBD2 matches 10 bases. Unmatched junction bases numbered 1, after V lost 7 bases and J lost 9 bases. The germline V gene has CDR1 MNHEY and CDR2 SVGAGI. The CDR3 runs to 11 residues. CDR3 sequence: CASKRGGTQYF. The CDR3 DNA reads as TGTGCCAGCAAGCGGGGGGGGACGCAGTATTTT.